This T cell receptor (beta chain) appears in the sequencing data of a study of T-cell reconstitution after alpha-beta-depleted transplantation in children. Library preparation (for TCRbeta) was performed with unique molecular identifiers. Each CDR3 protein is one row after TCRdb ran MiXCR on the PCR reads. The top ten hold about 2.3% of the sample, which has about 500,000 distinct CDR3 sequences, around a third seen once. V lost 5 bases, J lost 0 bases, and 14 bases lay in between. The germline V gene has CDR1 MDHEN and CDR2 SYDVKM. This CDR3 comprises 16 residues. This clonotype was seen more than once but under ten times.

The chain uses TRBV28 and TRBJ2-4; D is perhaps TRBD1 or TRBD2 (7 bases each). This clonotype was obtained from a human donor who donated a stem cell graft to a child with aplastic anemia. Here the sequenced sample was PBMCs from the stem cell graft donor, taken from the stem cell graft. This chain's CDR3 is CASSLAGGVAKNIQYF. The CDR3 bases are TGTGCCAGCAGTCTTGCAGGGGGGGTAGCCAAAAACATTCAGTACTTC.